What follows are 27 T cell receptor beta chains derived from one specimen sequenced in a study of blood T cell repertoires in COVID-19. The data were produced by immunoSEQ multiplex PCR, yet TCRdb's version contains in-frame clones alone and is incomplete. The sample holds tens of thousands of clones, over 70% seen once. The sample comprised peripheral blood. All receptors derive from a man aged 45 to 65 with active or convalescent COVID-19.

The chain carries TRBV27 and TRBJ2-7, with 12 bases that match TRBD1. This CDR3 is 14 amino acids long. The germline V gene has CDR1 MNHEY and CDR2 SMNVEV (reference sequence). The V gene end was trimmed by 7 bases and the J gene end by 6 bases; junction bases not matched to a gene: 7. CDR3 protein: CASKVGQGASEQYV. The CDR3 DNA reads as TGTGCCAGCAAAGTGGGACAGGGGGCGTCCGAGCAGTACGTC.

This sequence joins TRBV3-1 (or the pseudogene TRBV3-2) and TRBJ1-4, with a weak D call TRBD1 (6 bases). The CDR3 contains 16 residues. CDR1 is LGHDT and CDR2 is YNNKEL in the germline V gene (reference sequence). Between the trimmed V and J ends, which lost 1 base and 8 bases, there was a span of 17 bases. CDR3 sequence reads: CASSQVATDRKEKLFF. The CDR3, as DNA: TGTGCCAGCAGCCAAGTGGCTACGGACAGAAAAGAAAAACTGTTTTTT.

The rearrangement joins TRBV13 to TRBJ2-5; 9 positions agree with TRBD2. This CDR3 spans 16 amino acids. CDR1 PRHDT and CDR2 FYEKMQ come from the germline V gene (reference sequence). J gave up 0 bases and V 4 bases, and 6 bases lay outside the gene matches. CDR3 residues: CASSSLAGVNQETQYF. CDR3 nucleotide sequence: TGTGCCAGCAGCTCATTAGCGGGGGTCAACCAAGAGACCCAGTACTTC.

The chain has TRBV29-1 and TRBJ2-3; TRBD2 agrees at 10 bases. Trimming cost V 6 bases and J 2 bases; bases outside gene matches: 8. Germline CDR1 SQVTM, CDR2 ANQGSEA. The CDR3 sequence is 15 residues long. For the CDR3, the DNA is TGCAGCGTCACAATAGCGGGGGGCCCCACAGATACGCAGTATTTT. This codes for CSVTIAGGPTDTQYF.

V usage is TRBV6-2 or TRBV6-3 and J usage is TRBJ1-2; D unclear. CDR3 length: 17 amino acids. V dropped 6 bases and J dropped 4 bases, with 24 bases sitting between them. CDR1 MNHEY and CDR2 SVGEGT come from the germline V gene. CDR3 protein: CASSNNSRVRGGYGYTF. Here the CDR3 DNA reads TGTGCCAGCAGCAACAACTCACGGGTCCGGGGAGGCTATGGCTACACCTTC.

In its sample, this clone was seen many times. This sequence joins TRBV19 and TRBJ1-1; 8 bases map to TRBD1. The V gene's germline CDR1 is LNHDA and CDR2 SQIVND (reference sequence). J gave up 2 bases and V 3 bases, and 11 bases lay outside the gene matches. CDR3 length: 17 amino acids. Here the CDR3 reads CASSIESRGQDNTEAFF. DNA for the CDR3: TGTGCCAGTAGTATTGAATCTCGGGGACAGGATAACACTGAAGCTTTCTTT.

This clone was counted a single time. The V call is TRBV25-1, the J call TRBJ1-3; 10 bases agree with TRBD1. Germline CDR1 MGHDK, CDR2 SYGVNS. The V segment lost 3 bases and the J segment 3 bases; nucleotides outside the gene matches: 5. CDR3 length: 16 amino acids. CDR3 in amino acids: CASSDPGTGVGNTIYF. CDR3 in DNA: TGTGCCAGCAGTGATCCCGGGACAGGGGTTGGAAACACCATATATTTT.

To note about this clone: This CDR3 is also generated by other DNA sequences in the sample. This chain joins TRBV3-1 (or the pseudogene TRBV3-2) and TRBJ2-7; unclear D gene. The CDR3 contains 11 residues. CDR1 and CDR2 from the germline V gene are LGHDT and YNNKEL (reference sequence). V lost 2 bases, J lost 5 bases, and 4 bases lay in between. Written as DNA, the CDR3 is TGTGCCAGCAGCCAACGCGACGAGCAGTACTTC. Its protein product is CASSQRDEQYF.

The gene calls are TRBV29-1 and TRBJ2-7; D perhaps matches TRBD2 (5 bases). This CDR3 spans 14 amino acids. CDR1 and CDR2 from the germline V gene are SQVTM and ANQGSEA. Trimming shortened V by 4 bases and J by 1 base, and 14 bases separated the two germline ends. The CDR3 sequence is CSVGRRQASYEQYF. The DNA for the CDR3 is TGCAGCGTTGGAAGGAGGCAGGCATCCTACGAGCAGTACTTC.

The V and J genes are TRBV28 and TRBJ1-2; D is unclear. Trimming took off 6 bases at V and 8 bases at J, with 13 bases between the two ends. The CDR3 totals 12 residues. CDR1 and CDR2 (germline): MDHEN, SYDVKM. This CDR3 reads CASRTGLRGYTF. CDR3 nucleotide sequence: TGTGCCAGCAGGACGGGATTGCGAGGCTACACCTTC.

CDR3 bases: TGCGCCAGCAGCTTGGTTGCACTAGCGGGTTCCCTCTCCTACGAGCAGTACTTC. Its protein is CASSLVALAGSLSYEQYF. The V gene is TRBV5-1, the J gene TRBJ2-7; 9 bases match TRBD2. Germline lookup yields CDR1 SGHRS and CDR2 YFSETQ. J lost 0 bases, V lost 0 bases, and 10 bases had no gene match. This CDR3 has 18 residues. Full variable domain (outside the CDR3, taken from reference TRBV5-1 and TRBJ2-7): KAGVTQTPRYLIKTRGQQVTLSCSPISGHRSVSWYQQTPGQGLQFLFEYFSETQRNKGNFPGRFSGRQFSNSRSEMNVSTLELGDSALYLCASSLVALAGSLSYEQYFGPGTRLTVT.

This clone was seen only once. V usage is TRBV28 and J usage is TRBJ1-6; the D is unclear. Looked up from germline, CDR1 is MDHEN and CDR2 is SYDVKM. The V gene lost 8 bases and the J gene lost 0 bases, with 14 bases spanning the gap. CDR3 length equals 16 residues. The CDR3: CASRERLSSYNSPLHF. DNA for the CDR3: TGTGCCAGCCGGGAAAGGTTGAGCTCCTATAATTCACCCCTCCACTTT.

V is TRBV25-1 and J is TRBJ2-1, with 10 positions matching TRBD2. The ends lost 7 bases at V and 4 bases at J; junction bases unmatched: 7. CDR3 length: 15 amino acids. CDR1 and CDR2 from the germline V gene are MGHDK and SYGVNS. DNA of the CDR3: TGTGCCAGCATCCCTACTAGCGGGAATTACAATGAGCAGTTCTTC. Its translation: CASIPTSGNYNEQFF.

J is TRBJ1-4 and V is TRBV28; possible D gene TRBD1, 5 bases. This CDR3 has 12 amino acids. V was shortened by 7 bases and J by 4 bases, with 7 bases between the two germline ends. Germline assignment: CDR1 MDHEN and CDR2 SYDVKM. The CDR3 spells CASNRINEKLFF. The CDR3 DNA follows: TGTGCCAGCAACAGGATTAATGAAAAACTGTTTTTT. Full variable domain (rest looked up from reference TRBV28 and TRBJ1-4): DVKVTQSSRYLVKRTGEKVFLECVQDMDHENMFWYRQDPGLGLRLIYFSYDVKMKEKGDIPEGYSVSREKKERFSLILESASTNQTSMYLCASNRINEKLFFGSGTQLSVL.

V is TRBV7-8 and J is TRBJ1-5, with D possibly matching TRBD1 (5 bases). Trimming left V 1 base short and J 3 bases short, with 10 bases between. Germline V gene lookup returns CDR1 SGHVS and CDR2 FQNEAQ. The CDR3 is made up of 15 amino acids. The chain's CDR3 is CASSLVPGNNQPQHF. The CDR3 region has the DNA TGTGCCAGCAGCTTAGTCCCAGGGAACAATCAGCCCCAGCATTTT.

This clone was counted only a few times. The V and J genes are TRBV5-5 and TRBJ2-7, with 7 bases fitting TRBD1. This CDR3 comprises 15 residues. V trimming: 4 bases; J trimming: 1 base; junction bases outside the gene matches: 8. Germline CDR1 reads SGHKS; CDR2 reads YYEKEE (reference sequence). The CDR3, as DNA: TGTGCCAGCAGCCCAGGACAGGACCCGTCCTACGAGCAGTACGTC. Translation: CASSPGQDPSYEQYV.

This rearrangement joins TRBV19 to TRBJ2-2, with TRBD1 as a possible D gene (6 bases). The CDR3 extends over 15 amino acids. The V end was cut by 5 bases, the J end by 4 bases, with 14 bases between. Looked up from germline, CDR1 is LNHDA and CDR2 is SQIVND (reference sequence). The CDR3 bases are TGTGCCAGTAGTCCTGGGACACTGGGCACCGGGGAGCTGTTTTTT. Protein product: CASSPGTLGTGELFF.

V gene TRBV27 combines with J gene TRBJ1-6; no firm D call. The CDR3 has 14 residues. V dropped 3 bases and J dropped 5 bases, with 8 bases sitting between them. CDR1 is MNHEY and CDR2 is SMNVEV in the germline V gene (reference sequence). CDR3 bases: TGTGCCAGCAGTTTTGGGCAGAATAATTCACCCCTCCACTTT. Protein: CASSFGQNNSPLHF.

This clone was picked up a small number of times. The rearrangement joins TRBV11-2 to TRBJ2-3, with a possible D match to TRBD2 (6 bases). The germline V and J ends were trimmed by 6 bases and 10 bases, with 14 bases remaining between them. The length of the CDR3 is 12 residues. Germline values: CDR1 SGHAT, CDR2 FQNNGV. The CDR3 coding sequence is TGTGCCAGCAGAACCCTCGGCGGGGCGCAGTATTTT. Translation: CASRTLGGAQYF.

J is TRBJ2-5 and V is TRBV7-2; perhaps TRBD2 as D (6 bases). CDR1 is SGHTA, CDR2 FQGNSA, per germline. The CDR3 loop spans 13 amino acids. Trimming removed 5 bases from V and 3 bases from J, with 10 bases in between. The CDR3 sequence is CASSPGLEETQYF. In DNA, the CDR3 is TGTGCCAGCAGCCCGGGACTCGAAGAGACCCAGTACTTC.

The chain has TRBV7-9 and TRBJ2-7; the match to TRBD2 covers 8 bases. Germline-derived CDR1 and CDR2 are SEHNR and FQNEAQ (reference sequence). The J segment lost 6 bases and the V segment lost 4 bases, leaving 11 bases of the junction unmatched. The CDR3 has 15 amino acids. CDR3 sequence: CASSSPAGDVREQYF. The CDR3 DNA is TGTGCCAGCAGCTCACCAGCGGGAGACGTTCGCGAGCAGTACTTC.

The V call is TRBV10-3, the J call TRBJ1-5, with TRBD1 matching over 10 bases. CDR3 length equals 15 residues. The germline CDR1 and CDR2 sequences are ENHRY and SYGVKD. J lost 7 bases, V lost 6 bases, and 9 bases had no gene match. CDR3 nucleotide sequence: TGTGCCATCAGGAGGACAGGGGGAAGCGACCAGCCCCAGCATTTT. It codes for CAIRRTGGSDQPQHF.

The genes are TRBV4-2 and TRBJ2-1; TRBD2 agrees at 11 bases. Germline CDR1 and CDR2: LGHNA and YNFKEQ. Trimming took 4 bases from V and 7 from J; bases not matched to a gene: 12. The CDR3 totals 17 residues. The CDR3: CASSLSYLAGGTNEQFF. In nucleotides, the CDR3 is TGTGCCAGCAGCCTCTCCTATCTAGCGGGGGGCACAAATGAGCAGTTCTTC.

The chain is built from TRBV7-9 and TRBJ1-1; a weak D match, TRBD1 (6 bases). The germline V and J ends were trimmed by 1 base and 5 bases, with 8 bases remaining between them. CDR3 size: 13 residues. Germline CDR1 reads SEHNR; CDR2 reads FQNEAQ (reference sequence). CDR3 nucleotide sequence: TGTGCCAGCAGCTTAGAGGGGGGGACTGAAGCTTTCTTT. Residues: CASSLEGGTEAFF.

This clone showed up just a few times. The chain recombines TRBV2 with TRBJ1-5; a possible D gene is TRBD1 (6 bases). CDR1 SNHLY and CDR2 FYNNEI come from the germline V gene. This CDR3 region has 13 residues. Between the trimmed V and J ends, which lost 8 bases and 7 bases, there was a span of 15 bases. CDR3 amino acids: CASHFAGGQPQHF. The CDR3 DNA follows: TGTGCCAGCCATTTCGCGGGGGGCCAGCCCCAGCATTTT.

This chain connects TRBV19 to TRBJ1-2; no definite D call. This CDR3 spans 14 amino acids. Deletions cut 3 bases from V and 0 bases from J, with 8 bases between. From germline, CDR1 is LNHDA and CDR2 SQIVND (reference sequence). The chain's CDR3 is CASSITSANYGYTF. Written as DNA, the CDR3 is TGTGCCAGTAGTATCACCAGTGCTAACTATGGCTACACCTTC.

The chain joins TRBV7-9 to TRBJ2-1; 11 nucleotides line up with TRBD1. V trimming: 5 bases; J trimming: 10 bases; junction bases outside the gene matches: 10. Germline values: CDR1 SEHNR, CDR2 FQNEAQ (reference sequence). The CDR3 has 15 residues. CDR3 protein: CASSPTGQGGGEQFF. The CDR3 DNA sequence: TGTGCCAGCAGCCCTACGGGACAGGGGGGAGGCGAGCAGTTCTTC.